Below are 20 T cell receptor beta chains sequenced from a single sample in a study of blood T cell repertoires in COVID-19. The protocol was immunoSEQ multiplex PCR, while the TCRdb copy is restricted to in-frame clones and leaves out a portion. The table records about 360,000 clones, more than 70% of them present only once. Sequencing was done on a sample of PBMCs or T cells enriched from blood (not recorded which). The receptors were sampled from a middle-aged man in a cohort exposed to, infected with or recovered from COVID-19 (not recorded which).

The chain carries TRBV14 and TRBJ1-4; D ambiguous. Between the trimmed V and J ends, which lost 3 bases and 3 bases, there was a span of 8 bases. The CDR3 has 14 residues. From germline, CDR1 is SGHDN and CDR2 FVKESK. CDR3 sequence reads: CASSHRRANEKLFF. The CDR3 DNA reads as TGTGCCAGCAGCCATCGGAGGGCTAATGAAAAACTGTTTTTT.

This clone showed up just a few times. V is TRBV4-1 and J is TRBJ1-5; TRBD1 agrees at 7 bases. The CDR3 is made up of 16 amino acids. V lost 0 bases, J lost 1 base, and 3 bases stayed unmatched. The germline V gene has CDR1 MGHRA and CDR2 YSYEKL. CDR3 region: CASSQEPQGSNQPQHF. DNA for the CDR3: TGCGCCAGCAGCCAAGAGCCACAGGGGAGCAATCAGCCCCAGCATTTT.

Written as DNA, the CDR3 is TGTGCCAGCAGCTTAGAGGCTAGCGGGGAGGGGTACGAGCAGTACTTC. It encodes CASSLEASGEGYEQYF. The rearrangement joins TRBV7-9 to TRBJ2-7; 9 nucleotides match TRBD2. Germline CDR1 and CDR2: SEHNR and FQNEAQ (reference sequence). The CDR3 is 16 residues long. V shed 1 base and J 4 bases; nucleotides not matched to a gene: 8.

Only one count was recorded for this clone. V gene TRBV6-5 combines with J gene TRBJ1-3, with D unclear. V dropped 6 bases and J dropped 0 bases, with 9 bases sitting between them. The length of the CDR3 is 14 residues. Per germline, CDR1 MNHEY and CDR2 SVGAGI. The CDR3 loop reads CASRQNLSGNTIYF. The CDR3 DNA sequence: TGTGCCAGCAGACAGAATCTCTCTGGAAACACCATATATTTT.

This chain joins TRBV5-1 and TRBJ2-1; 10 bases match TRBD2. The CDR3 spans 16 residues. The V gene's germline CDR1 is SGHRS and CDR2 YFSETQ. J was trimmed by 7 bases and V by 0 bases; bases with no gene match: 7. This CDR3 is CASSLESGRAGNEQFF. The CDR3 DNA follows: TGCGCCAGCAGCTTGGAGAGCGGGAGGGCCGGGAATGAGCAGTTCTTC.

The genes are TRBV30 and TRBJ1-3, with no clear D. The CDR3 is 14 amino acids. V lost 3 bases to trimming and J lost 0 bases, with 9 bases between them. Germline loops: CDR1 GTSNPN, CDR2 SVGIG (reference sequence). CDR3 nucleotides: TGTGCCTGGAGCTTTGGCAGCTCTGGAAACACCATATATTTT. This encodes CAWSFGSSGNTIYF.

This clone was recorded once. The CDR3 region is CASTNYGSGDLQYF. The CDR3 DNA reads as TGTGCCAGCACCAATTACGGGAGCGGGGACCTTCAGTACTTC. The rearrangement uses TRBV27 and TRBJ2-7; the match to TRBD2 covers 7 bases. Germline lookup yields CDR1 MNHEY and CDR2 SMNVEV (reference sequence). Trimming cost V 7 bases and J 10 bases; bases outside gene matches: 16. The CDR3 loop spans 14 amino acids.

This CDR3 reads CASSPFYQGNQPQHF. The CDR3 DNA follows: TGTGCCAGCTCACCATTTTACCAGGGCAATCAGCCCCAGCATTTT. V gene TRBV18 combines with J gene TRBJ1-5; no firm D call. CDR1 KGHSH and CDR2 LQKENI come from the germline V gene. The CDR3 length is 15 residues. The V end lost 2 bases, the J end lost 2 bases, and 10 bases lay between the germline ends.

The CDR3 loop is CASSVEGGGPDTQYF. The CDR3, as DNA: TGTGCCAGCAGCGTAGAGGGGGGGGGCCCAGATACGCAGTATTTT. The chain recombines TRBV9 with TRBJ2-3, with D possibly matching TRBD2 (7 bases). Deletions cut 0 bases from V and 4 bases from J, with 12 bases between. The CDR3 is 15 residues long. Germline lookup yields CDR1 SGDLS and CDR2 YYNGEE.

The gene calls are TRBV9 and TRBJ1-1, with 10 bases aligning to TRBD1. V was pared by 4 bases and J by 7 bases, with 10 bases of the junction left unmatched. The germline gives CDR1 SGDLS, CDR2 YYNGEE. The CDR3 spans 15 residues. CDR3 residues: CASSPQTGGIFEAFF. CDR3 nucleotides: TGTGCCAGCAGCCCGCAGACAGGGGGCATTTTTGAAGCTTTCTTT.

The chain is built from TRBV7-9 and TRBJ1-5, with a tentative D call TRBD1 (5 bases). V shed 0 bases and J shed 11 bases, with 8 bases lying between them. Germline CDR1 SEHNR, CDR2 FQNEAQ (reference sequence). CDR3 length: 12 residues. CDR3 loop: CASSLAEGAQHF. For the CDR3, the DNA is TGTGCCAGCAGCTTAGCGGAAGGGGCCCAGCATTTT. The full variable domain, its missing parts supplied by reference TRBV7-9 and TRBJ1-5, is DTGVSQNPRHKITKRGQNVTFRCDPISEHNRLYWYRQTLGQGPEFLTYFQNEAQLEKSRLLSDRFSAERPKGSFSTLEIQRTEQGDSAMYLCASSLAEGAQHFGDGTRLSIL.

The chain links TRBV7-6 to TRBJ1-4; D is possibly TRBD1 (5 bases). Trimming took off 9 bases at V and 7 bases at J, with 21 bases between the two ends. CDR1 SGHVS and CDR2 FNYEAQ come from the germline V gene. The CDR3 runs 15 residues. CDR3 protein: CASSSMGQLGEKLFF. The CDR3 DNA sequence: TGTGCCAGTTCTTCCATGGGGCAGCTCGGTGAAAAACTGTTTTTT.

V gene TRBV11-2 combines with J gene TRBJ2-1, with D uncertain. Germline CDR1 reads SGHAT; CDR2 reads FQNNGV. This CDR3 region has 14 residues. Trimming took off 1 base at V and 7 bases at J, with 11 bases between the two ends. The CDR3 here is CASSLGSIENEQFF. The CDR3 DNA reads TGTGCCAGCAGCTTAGGATCAATAGAGAATGAGCAGTTCTTC.

The rearrangement uses TRBV7-6 and TRBJ2-5, with 7 bases aligning to TRBD1. The CDR3 extends over 14 amino acids. The trim removed 1 base at V and 4 bases at J, leaving 3 bases unmatched. CDR1 SGHVS and CDR2 FNYEAQ come from the germline V gene. The CDR3 protein is CASSLVGTAETQYF. Written as DNA, the CDR3 is TGTGCCAGCAGCTTAGTGGGGACAGCAGAGACCCAGTACTTC.

The rearrangement joins TRBV5-1 to TRBJ2-2; TRBD1 matches 7 bases. The trim removed 4 bases at V and 0 bases at J, leaving 6 bases unmatched. CDR1 and CDR2 (germline): SGHRS, YFSETQ. The CDR3 has 16 amino acids. This CDR3 reads CASSGRDRTNTGELFF. For the CDR3, the DNA is TGCGCCAGCAGCGGCCGGGACAGAACGAACACCGGGGAGCTGTTTTTT.

This chain connects TRBV10-2 to TRBJ2-5; tentatively, D is TRBD2 (6 bases). This CDR3 has 15 amino acids. V lost 7 bases, J lost 2 bases, and 17 bases lay in between. The germline V gene encodes CDR1 WSHSY and CDR2 SAAADI. DNA of the CDR3: TGCGCCAGCAATGGCGGGGTAGGACGGCAAGAGACCCAGTACTTC. Translation gives CASNGGVGRQETQYF.

The chain recombines TRBV6-1 with TRBJ1-4; 9 bases line up with TRBD1. Germline V gene lookup returns CDR1 MNHNS and CDR2 SASEGT. The CDR3 has 17 amino acids. Trimming cost V 2 bases and J 12 bases; bases outside gene matches: 16. The CDR3 DNA reads as TGTGCCAGCAGTGAACTTGGGACAGGGAGTGGATTTGAGGAACTGTTTTTT. Protein sequence: CASSELGTGSGFEELFF.

This chain joins TRBV5-4 and TRBJ1-2; D is ambiguous. Trimming removed 1 base at V and 8 bases at J, with 9 bases between. Germline CDR1 is SGHNT and CDR2 is YYREEE (reference sequence). The CDR3 loop spans 12 amino acids. The CDR3 loop is CASSLFGEGYTF. The CDR3 region has the DNA TGTGCCAGCAGCTTGTTTGGGGAGGGCTACACCTTC.

The V call is TRBV3-1 (or the pseudogene TRBV3-2), the J call TRBJ2-7; TRBD2 aligns across 8 bases. CDR3 length equals 14 residues. Unmatched junction bases numbered 9, after V lost 4 bases and J lost 7 bases. CDR1 is LGHDT, CDR2 YNNKEL, per germline (reference sequence). The CDR3 sequence: CASSPAGAWEEQYF. CDR3 nucleotide sequence: TGTGCCAGCAGCCCAGCGGGAGCCTGGGAGGAGCAGTACTTC.

The chain is built from TRBV7-9 and TRBJ2-6; D may be TRBD1 (5 bases). In germline, CDR1 is SEHNR, CDR2 FQNEAQ (reference sequence). The V end lost 5 bases, the J end lost 4 bases, and 6 bases lay between the germline ends. This CDR3 is 13 amino acids long. Here the CDR3 DNA reads TGTGCCAGCAGCAGGACAGGGGCCAACGTCCTGACTTTC. This encodes CASSRTGANVLTF.